What follows is one TCR beta chain and its context. The antigen is unknown. In TCRdb, the RT-PCR reads were re-called with MiXCR into one record per CDR3 protein. The sample holds 450,000 to 700,000 distinct CDR3 sequences, approximately 14% seen once. This sample is drawn from a study of response to subunit inactivated influenza vaccine. Regarding the study as a whole: Researchers suggested that each seasonal influenza vaccination recruits few new T cells.

The CDR3 is 15 residues long. V shed 3 bases, J shed 4 bases, and the junction held 8 bases outside the gene matches. Germline CDR1 is DFQATT and CDR2 is SNEGSKA (reference sequence). This chain joins TRBV20-1 and TRBJ2-1; 8 nucleotides line up with TRBD2. This material consisted of PBMCs from blood, taken 11 to 12 days after vaccination. This TCR was recovered from a man aged 45-65 years who received an inactivated influenza vaccine. The CDR3 spells CSASFRGGVYNEQFF. CDR3 DNA sequence: TGCAGTGCTAGCTTCCGGGGGGGGGTTTACAATGAGCAGTTCTTC.